A selection of T cell receptor beta chains follows, all from one sample in a study of shared clonotypes between healthy human individuals. Assay: immunoSEQ multiplex PCR; the TCRdb copy retains only in-frame clones and omits some. Here the sample spans about 2.4 million clones, 93% being singletons. The specimen sequenced was naive CD4+ T cells from PBMCs. The source of these receptors is a man younger than 35 in good health. Some clones in this sample may be carry-over from other donors' samples. Each CDR3 is given with its conserved first and last residue. The order of the fields is V gene, J gene, D gene, CDR3 protein, CDR3 DNA. D genes are given only for firm matches.

v_call: TRBV19; j_call: TRBJ1-1; d_call: NA; cdr3_aa: CASSYRARNTEAFF; cdr3_nt: TGTGCCAGTAGTTACCGGGCCAGAAACACTGAAGCTTTCTTT
v_call: TRBV7-3; j_call: TRBJ2-1; d_call: NA; cdr3_aa: CASGQGSYNEQFF; cdr3_nt: TGTGCCAGCGGCCAGGGTTCCTACAATGAGCAGTTCTTC
v_call: TRBV2; j_call: TRBJ2-5; d_call: NA; cdr3_aa: CASSATTRETQYF; cdr3_nt: TGTGCCAGCAGTGCGACGACCCGTGAAACCCAGTACTTC
v_call: TRBV2; j_call: TRBJ2-1; d_call: NA; cdr3_aa: CASSGYNEQFF; cdr3_nt: TGTGCCAGCAGCGGATACAATGAGCAGTTCTTC
v_call: TRBV11-2; j_call: TRBJ1-2; d_call: NA; cdr3_aa: CASSPGPLYGYTF; cdr3_nt: TGTGCCAGCAGCCCCGGACCGCTCTATGGCTACACCTTC
v_call: TRBV2; j_call: TRBJ2-7; d_call: TRBD1; cdr3_aa: CASRHPGTGSYEQYF; cdr3_nt: TGTGCCAGCAGACACCCCGGGACAGGGTCCTACGAGCAGTACTTC
v_call: TRBV10-3; j_call: TRBJ2-7; d_call: NA; cdr3_aa: CAISDGAGTTNDEQYF; cdr3_nt: TGTGCCATCAGTGACGGGGCCGGGACGACCAATGACGAGCAGTACTTC
v_call: TRBV18; j_call: TRBJ2-2; d_call: TRBD1; cdr3_aa: CASSPQGAVGGELFF; cdr3_nt: TGTGCCAGCTCACCACAGGGGGCTGTCGGCGGGGAGCTGTTTTTT
v_call: TRBV5-6; j_call: TRBJ1-2; d_call: NA; cdr3_aa: CASSLEGQIYGYTF; cdr3_nt: TGTGCCAGCAGCTTGGAGGGCCAAATCTATGGCTACACCTTC
v_call: TRBV4-1; j_call: TRBJ2-2; d_call: TRBD2; cdr3_aa: CASSQDVLLAGGLNTGELFF; cdr3_nt: TGCGCCAGCAGCCAAGATGTTCTACTAGCGGGAGGGCTAAACACCGGGGAGCTGTTTTTT
v_call: TRBV6-5; j_call: TRBJ1-4; d_call: NA; cdr3_aa: CASSKQGPGKLFF; cdr3_nt: TGTGCCAGCAGCAAACAGGGCCCAGGGAAACTGTTTTTT
v_call: TRBV9; j_call: TRBJ1-1; d_call: NA; cdr3_aa: CASSVSGNTEAFF; cdr3_nt: TGTGCCAGCAGCGTTTCTGGGAACACTGAAGCTTTCTTT